This T cell receptor beta chain comes out of a study of Graves' ophthalmopathy and Graves' hyperthyroidism. Across the study: Ophthalmopathy not arising within 18 months of follow-up defined hyperthyroidism as stable.

Comments on this clonotype: The target antigen is unknown.

RNA transcripts served as template for amplifying TCR beta CDR3 sequences. In the first round, RT-PCR was carried out with HTBI primers, and a multiplex PCR formed the second round. TCRdb analysed the multiplex PCR reads with MiXCR anew, one entry per CDR3 protein. The sample consists of around 1,200,000 distinct CDR3 sequences, about 35% of them appearing once. Study outcomes and limitations: Appearing in blood as well were most expanded thyroid clonotypes above 0.001 frequency. Ophthalmopathy progression prediction by the model yielded a sensitivity of 55% to 71% and a specificity of nearly 75%.

Enrolled hyperthyroidism patients had a new diagnosis, a duration under 2 months, and an age of 18 to 65. Sequences were obtained from peripheral blood or thyroid tissue (not recorded which). The sequence was obtained from an adult man with Graves' hyperthyroidism.

The CDR3 DNA is TGTGCCAGTAGTAAGGGCAGGACCCCGAACACCGGGGAGCTGTTTTTT. It yields the protein CASSKGRTPNTGELFF. This chain joins TRBV19 and TRBJ2-2, with D unclear. This CDR3 is 16 amino acids long. V dropped 4 bases and J dropped 0 bases, with 12 bases sitting between them. The germline gives CDR1 LNHDA, CDR2 SQIVND (reference sequence).